The clone carrying this T cell receptor (beta chain) has ten or more counts. Its specificity is not known. Presence of unique molecular identifiers characterized the TCR beta cDNA libraries. A population of roughly 0.85 to 10 million T cells gave rise to about half a million cDNA molecules. TCRdb reprocessed the PCR reads with MiXCR, giving one entry per CDR3 protein. The table has hundreds of thousands of distinct CDR3 sequences, 55% to 60% seen once. The data are from a study of post-analysis software for immune sequencing data. Study-level information: Both relapsing-remitting and secondary progressive multiple sclerosis featured among the disease courses, as did progressive-relapsing multiple sclerosis. Study conclusions and caveats: The study found significantly lower normalized Chao1 diversity in multiple sclerosis patients than in controls.

Sequencing was done on a sample of blood. This receptor was identified in a girl aged 2 to 10 with multiple sclerosis.

CDR3: CSVAGGVSPLHF. The DNA for the CDR3 is TGCAGTGTAGCCGGGGGCGTTTCACCCCTCCACTTT. This sequence joins TRBV20-1 and TRBJ1-6, with D possibly matching TRBD1 (6 bases). Trimming stripped 7 bases from V and 9 bases from J, with 13 bases between. Germline values: CDR1 DFQATT, CDR2 SNEGSKA (reference sequence). There are 12 residues in the CDR3.